The sequence of this T cell receptor (beta chain) was determined in a study of OX40 agonist ivuxolimab in advanced cancers. Clones were sequenced by immunoSEQ multiplex PCR, and TCRdb holds only the in-frame ones, with some missing. In the table there are some 66,000 clones, 60% to 80% of which are singletons. The CDR3 sequence is 16 residues long. V lost 3 bases to trimming and J lost 6 bases; unmatched junction nucleotides: 7. Germline CDR1 MGHRA, CDR2 YSYEKL. This clone was detected once. The material sequenced was CD4+ or CD8+ T cells sorted from blood, taken in a trial of the OX40 agonist ivuxolimab. The chain combines TRBV4-1 with TRBJ2-1; 11 nucleotides line up with TRBD2. This receptor was obtained from an adult with an advanced solid tumor such as melanoma, head and neck, liver or kidney cancer. CDR3 coding DNA: TGCGCCAGCAGCCACCAACAGACTAGCGGGATCAATGAGCAGTTCTTC. Translation gives CASSHQQTSGINEQFF.